Presented here are 14 T cell receptor delta chains from one specimen sequenced in a study of γδ T cells in repeated Plasmodium falciparum infection (dated by TCRdb to about 2021). For bulk TCR repertoire analysis, Vgamma9/Vdelta2+ and Vdelta2-negative gammadelta T cell populations were isolated by flow sorting from peripheral blood mononuclear cells. The library was prepared using multiplex PCR. TCRdb lists the instrument as Illumina MiSeq. TCRdb reprocessed the public reads with the caller CATT; rows with the same DNA were merged afterwards. The sample has tens of thousands of delta-chain clones on record, about 1.6% of them singletons. Together, the top ten hold roughly 9.2% of the sample. The sequenced sample consisted of gamma-delta T cells from blood. These receptors were taken from a pool of human donors (malaria-infected and uninfected, not separated).

This clone appeared a few times. This likely traces to a read error, being one base from a far larger clone. The same CDR3 arises from other DNA sequences in this sample as well. This chain uses TRDV1 with TRDJ1, with 7 bases fitting TRDD3. As TCRdb names no J gene, one was assigned here on the basis of a DNA match to germline. Germline V gene lookup returns CDR1 TSWWSYY and CDR2 QGS. CDR3 size: 23 residues. V lost 4 bases to trimming and J lost 0 bases; unmatched junction nucleotides: 29. CDR3 DNA: TGTGCTCTTGGGGGGGATACTCCTAAGTTTCTGGGGATAAGGGTTTTATACACCGATAAACTCATCTTT. Its protein is CALGGDTPKFLGIRVLYTDKLIF.

This clone appeared many times. The junction differs from germline at one of its ends, possibly a read error. This chain uses TRDV1 with TRDJ1; TRDD3 agrees at 13 bases. The V gene's germline CDR1 is TSWWSYY and CDR2 QGS. The CDR3 is made up of 16 amino acids. This chain's CDR3 is CALGEHTGGYASKLTF. DNA of the CDR3: TGTGCTCTTGGGGAGCATACTGGGGGATACGCAAGTAAACTCACCTTT.

About this clone: This DNA's translation and the protein TCRdb lists, from a much larger clone, do not match at residue 16, likely due to a read error; the protein shown is translated from the DNA. CDR3 sequence reads: CALGDSHRSGYVYTDRLIF. The CDR3 DNA reads TGTGCTCTTGGGGACTCCCATCGAAGTGGATACGTATACACCGATAGACTCATCTTT. V usage is TRDV1 and J usage is TRDJ1, with 7 bases aligning to TRDD3. This CDR3 region has 19 residues. The germline gives CDR1 TSWWSYY, CDR2 QGS.

By sample share, this clone is medium-sized. This chain links TRDV2 with TRDJ1; D ambiguous. Trimming left V 5 bases short and J 3 bases short, with 21 bases between. This CDR3 has 16 residues. The germline V gene encodes CDR1 GEAIGNYY and CDR2 EKD. As DNA, the CDR3 is TGTGCCTGTGTGAGTCTAGGTACGAGGGGTCCCGATAAACTCATCTTT. It is translated as CACVSLGTRGPDKLIF.

At least ten counts were recorded for this clone. CDR3 nucleotide sequence: TGTGCCTGTGACACTTTAGGGGATACCGGCACCGATAAACTCATCTTT. Translating it yields CACDTLGDTGTDKLIF. The chain couples TRDV2 to TRDJ1, with 8 bases identical to TRDD3. The J gene, not given by TCRdb, was assigned here from a germline match of the nucleotide sequence. Germline V gene data show CDR1 as GEAIGNYY and CDR2 as EKD. The CDR3 length is 16 residues. V was clipped by 1 base and J by 1 base; unmatched bases: 7.

A remark on this clone: The likely explanation is a read error, given a far larger clone one base away. Other DNA sequences in this specimen translate into the identical CDR3. The chain is built from TRDV1 and TRDJ1; TRDD3 matches at 10 bases. TCRdb lists no J gene, so it was determined here by aligning the DNA to germline. The CDR3 is 18 residues long. Germline V gene data show CDR1 as TSWWSYY and CDR2 as QGS. V lost 8 bases and J lost 0; bases outside the gene matches: 15. Written as DNA, the CDR3 is TGTGCTCTTCTACCGTCCTACGGGGGATACGGGTACACCGATAAACTCATCTTT. This translates into CALLPSYGGYGYTDKLIF.

Comments on this clone: This DNA's translation and the protein TCRdb lists, from a much larger clone, do not match at residue 4, likely due to a read error; the protein shown is translated from the DNA. J is TRDJ1 and V is TRDV1, with TRDD3 identical over 8 bases. CDR3 length: 18 amino acids. Germline V CDR1 and CDR2: TSWWSYY, QGS. The CDR3 loop reads CALWETKGYVLDTDKLIF. As DNA, the CDR3 is TGTGCTCTTTGGGAAACAAAGGGATACGTTCTTGACACCGATAAACTCATCTTT.

About this clone: This DNA's translation differs at residue 13 from TCRdb's protein, which comes from a much larger clone; a read error is likely, and the protein shown is translated from the DNA. For the V gene the call is TRDV1; the J gene has no call; the table gives TRDD3 as D, unverified against the DNA. The germline CDR1 and CDR2 sequences are TSWWSYY and QGS. CDR3 size: 15 residues. In nucleotides, the CDR3 is TGTGCTCTTGGGGATAACCCCCCCGGGACCGATAAACCCATCTTT. This encodes CALGDNPPGTDKPIF.

This clone has more than one count but fewer than ten. The chain has TRDV1 and TRDJ1, with TRDD3 identical over 12 bases. The J gene, left out of TCRdb, was set here by checking the DNA against germline. The ends lost 5 bases at V and 10 bases at J; junction bases unmatched: 26. Germline CDR1 is TSWWSYY and CDR2 is QGS. The CDR3 totals 20 residues. The CDR3 loop reads CALGPAPYFFLLGDTRRLIF. The CDR3 DNA sequence: TGTGCTCTTGGGCCGGCGCCCTATTTTTTCCTACTGGGGGATACTCGGAGACTCATCTTT.

This clone occurred a few times. The V and J genes are TRDV1 and TRDJ2, with TRDD3 as a possible D gene (6 bases). The CDR3 has 17 residues. The V end lost 2 bases, the J end lost 10 bases, and 23 bases lay between the germline ends. The V gene's germline CDR1 is TSWWSYY and CDR2 QGS. This CDR3 is CALGEFDWGSVAEQLFF. The CDR3 coding sequence is TGTGCTCTTGGGGAATTTGATTGGGGGTCCGTGGCAGAACAACTCTTCTTT.

A few counts support this clone. A read error is likely here: a far larger clone is one base away. This specimen includes other DNA sequences encoding the same CDR3. The chain combines TRDV1 with TRDJ1, with TRDD2 as a possible D gene (5 bases). The CDR3 contains 20 residues. Germline V gives CDR1 TSWWSYY, CDR2 QGS. CDR3 loop: CALGPFLSSVRVSYTDKLIF. CDR3 nucleotides: TGTGCTCTTGGGCCTTTCCTCTCCTCCGTACGAGTTTCTTACACCGACAAACTCATCTTT.

Sample share makes this clone medium-sized (0.01 to 0.1%). Written as DNA, the CDR3 is TGTGCTCTTGGAAGAGTCGCTGGGACCCCAGGACTCATCTTT. Its translation: CALGRVAGTPGLIF. The chain carries TRDV1 and TRDJ1; TRDD3 is a possible D gene (5 bases). CDR3 length: 14 amino acids. Trimming removed 6 bases at V and 10 bases at J, with 21 bases between. Germline assignment: CDR1 TSWWSYY and CDR2 QGS.

This clone was detected ten times or more. V and J are TRDV1 and TRDJ1; 7 bases map to TRDD3. V was pared by 0 bases and J by 0 bases, with 13 bases of the junction left unmatched. The length of the CDR3 is 19 residues. CDR1 TSWWSYY and CDR2 QGS come from the germline V gene. The CDR3 loop is CALGELVRGGIMYTDKLIF. CDR3 DNA sequence: TGTGCTCTTGGGGAACTAGTCCGCGGGGGGATCATGTACACCGATAAACTCATCTTT.

This clone was counted between two and nine times. Since a far larger clone is one base different, this is likely a read error. Other DNA sequences in the sample encode the same CDR3. The V gene corresponds to TRDV1; no J gene was called; the D call TRDD3 from the table was never checked on the DNA. This CDR3 has 12 residues. Germline V gene sequence: CDR1 TSWWSYY, CDR2 QGS. This CDR3 reads CALLARGDKLIF. CDR3 DNA sequence: TGTGCTCTCCTAGCCCGGGGCGATAAGCTCATCTTT.